This T cell receptor beta chain was identified during a study of long-term antiretroviral therapy in people with HIV. Version v3.0 of the immunoSEQ assay ran at survey level. Each sample aimed for roughly 35,000-50,000 sequenced T-cell genomes. Some clones are missing from TCRdb's copy, which holds only in-frame ones; the method was immunoSEQ multiplex PCR. The repertoire holds 25,000 to 35,000 clones, with roughly 80% as singletons. The junction had 3 bases not matched to a gene; V was cut back by 3 bases and J by 8 bases. The CDR3 totals 12 residues. Germline CDR1 and CDR2: LNHNV and YYDKDF (reference sequence). In the case of this clone: The antigen remains unidentified.

Study-level findings and limits: Relative to control repertoires, HIV repertoires exhibited narrower CDR3 length ranges. Blood dating 2004 to 2017 may reflect older ART regimens. Upon ART, diversity increased but remained lower than transplant donor controls.

The clonotype originates from a man aged 40-49 years with HIV. J is TRBJ1-2 and V is TRBV15; 7 nucleotides agree with TRBD1. The source was unsorted PBMCs, collected 0.3 years after starting antiretroviral therapy. The CDR3 DNA sequence: TGTGCCACCAGCAGGACAGGGATCGGCTACACCTTC. Encoded protein: CATSRTGIGYTF.